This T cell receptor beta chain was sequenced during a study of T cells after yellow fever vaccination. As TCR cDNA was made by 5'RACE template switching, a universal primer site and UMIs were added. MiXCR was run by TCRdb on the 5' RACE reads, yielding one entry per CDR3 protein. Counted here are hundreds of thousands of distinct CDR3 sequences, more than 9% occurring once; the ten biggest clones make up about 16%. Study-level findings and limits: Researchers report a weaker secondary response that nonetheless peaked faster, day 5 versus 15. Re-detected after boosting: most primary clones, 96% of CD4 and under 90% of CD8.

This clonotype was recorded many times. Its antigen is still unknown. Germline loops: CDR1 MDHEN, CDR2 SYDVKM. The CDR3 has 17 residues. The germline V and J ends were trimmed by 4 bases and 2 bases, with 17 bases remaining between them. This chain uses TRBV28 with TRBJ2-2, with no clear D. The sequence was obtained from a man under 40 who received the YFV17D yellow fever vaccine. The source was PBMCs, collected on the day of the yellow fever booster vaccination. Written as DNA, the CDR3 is TGTGCCAGCAGTTCCTCCGCCGGCACCGGCAACACCGGGGAGCTGTTTTTT. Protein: CASSSSAGTGNTGELFF.